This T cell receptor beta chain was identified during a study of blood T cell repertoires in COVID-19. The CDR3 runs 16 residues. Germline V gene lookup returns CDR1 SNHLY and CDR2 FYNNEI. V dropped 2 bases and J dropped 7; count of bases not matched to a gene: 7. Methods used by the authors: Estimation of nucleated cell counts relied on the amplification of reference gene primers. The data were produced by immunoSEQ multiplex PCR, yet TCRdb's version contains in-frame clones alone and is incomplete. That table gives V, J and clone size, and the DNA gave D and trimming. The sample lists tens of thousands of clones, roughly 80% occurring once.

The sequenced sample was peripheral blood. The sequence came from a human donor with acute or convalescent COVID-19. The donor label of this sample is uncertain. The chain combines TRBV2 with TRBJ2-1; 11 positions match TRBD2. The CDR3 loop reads CASSEISASGRNEQFF. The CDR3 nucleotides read TGTGCCAGCAGTGAAATCTCGGCTAGCGGGAGGAATGAGCAGTTCTTC.